The clone carrying this T cell receptor beta chain was detected a few times. Its antigen remains unknown. These data belong to a study of graft-versus-host responses after intestinal transplantation. Notes on the study in general: Recipient marrow contained GvH clones, some of which appeared first in ileum or blood.

Profiling relied on immunoSEQ multiplex PCR, and the TCRdb table lists in-frame clones only, not all of them. The sample holds approximately 63,000 clones, 85% to 95% seen once. This CDR3 has 15 residues. Per the germline V gene, CDR1 is SGDLS and CDR2 is YYNGEE. V was pared by 0 bases and J by 6 bases, with 5 bases of the junction left unmatched. Sequencing was performed on unstimulated CD4+ T cells sorted from spleen or lymph node cells, taken before transplant. The clonotype originates from a human donor who was the organ donor for an intestinal transplant. The rearrangement links TRBV9 to TRBJ2-3, with TRBD2 matching 9 bases. This CDR3 is CASSVAAGGMDTQYF. CDR3 in DNA: TGTGCCAGCAGCGTAGCGGCGGGGGGGATGGATACGCAGTATTTT.